The rows below give T cell receptor beta chains drawn from one sample of a study of blood T cell repertoires in COVID-19. TCRdb keeps only in-frame clones here, not all; method: immunoSEQ multiplex PCR. The table lists hundreds of thousands of clones, around 83% of them singletons. Sequenced input: peripheral blood. These receptors originate from a woman aged 80 or older with acute or convalescent COVID-19. Both conserved end residues are part of each CDR3. D genes are given only for firm matches. The size field is filled for only some rows; it gives once, few, many or a size class.

j_call: TRBJ2-3
d_call: -
clone_size: -
cdr3_length: 15
v_call: TRBV5-6
cdr3_nt: TGTGCCAGCAGCCCCTTTCTCTTTAGCACAGATACGCAGTATTTT
cdr3_aa: CASSPFLFSTDTQYF

j_call: TRBJ2-3
d_call: -
clone_size: -
cdr3_length: 10
v_call: TRBV29-1
cdr3_nt: TGCAGCGTATTAGAAGATACGCAGTATTTT
cdr3_aa: CSVLEDTQYF

j_call: TRBJ1-4
d_call: TRBD1
clone_size: few
cdr3_length: 14
v_call: TRBV6-4
cdr3_nt: TGTGCCAGCAGTGACACAGGGGCAAGTGAAAAACTGTTTTTT
cdr3_aa: CASSDTGASEKLFF

j_call: TRBJ1-4
d_call: TRBD1
clone_size: -
cdr3_length: 15
v_call: TRBV2
cdr3_nt: TGTGCCAGCAGTGAAGCCGGGACAGGCGCAGAAAAACTGTTTTTT
cdr3_aa: CASSEAGTGAEKLFF

j_call: TRBJ1-1
d_call: -
clone_size: -
cdr3_length: 17
v_call: TRBV5-8
cdr3_nt: TGTGCCAGCAGCTTGGGGCAGGGGTTTAGTGGTGTCGCTGAAGCTTTCTTT
cdr3_aa: CASSLGQGFSGVAEAFF

j_call: TRBJ1-4
d_call: TRBD1
clone_size: -
cdr3_length: 15
v_call: TRBV5-4
cdr3_nt: TGTGCCAGCAGCTTGGGACAGGGACGTTTTGAAAAACTGTTTTTT
cdr3_aa: CASSLGQGRFEKLFF

j_call: TRBJ1-3
d_call: -
clone_size: -
cdr3_length: 15
v_call: TRBV2
cdr3_nt: TGTGCCAGCAGTGCGGAACCAGGGCGAGGAAACACCATATATTTT
cdr3_aa: CASSAEPGRGNTIYF

j_call: TRBJ1-6
d_call: -
clone_size: -
cdr3_length: 16
v_call: TRBV11-2
cdr3_nt: TGTGCCAGCAGCTTAGAAGGGGGCTCCTATAATTCACCCCTCCACTTT
cdr3_aa: CASSLEGGSYNSPLHF

j_call: TRBJ1-1
d_call: -
clone_size: once
cdr3_length: 12
v_call: TRBV12-2
cdr3_nt: TGTGCAAGTCGCCGCTGGATGGGGCTTGGTTTCTTT
cdr3_aa: CASRRWMGLGFF

j_call: TRBJ2-3
d_call: TRBD2
clone_size: few
cdr3_length: 15
v_call: TRBV10-3
cdr3_nt: TGTGCCATCAGTGCGGGGACTAGCGGGGTGAATACGCAGTATTTT
cdr3_aa: CAISAGTSGVNTQYF

j_call: TRBJ1-4
d_call: -
clone_size: once
cdr3_length: 15
v_call: TRBV4-1
cdr3_nt: TGCGCCAGCAGCCTACCACTTGCAACTAATGAAAAACTGTTTTTT
cdr3_aa: CASSLPLATNEKLFF

j_call: TRBJ2-7
d_call: -
clone_size: -
cdr3_length: 13
v_call: TRBV10-3
cdr3_nt: TGTGCCATCAGTGTGGAGGGATCCTACGAGCAGTACTTC
cdr3_aa: CAISVEGSYEQYF

j_call: TRBJ2-1
d_call: TRBD1
clone_size: once
cdr3_length: 13
v_call: TRBV2
cdr3_nt: TGTGCCAGCAGTGAAGCGCTTAGGACAGGGGAGTTCTTC
cdr3_aa: CASSEALRTGEFF

j_call: TRBJ2-4
d_call: -
clone_size: -
cdr3_length: 15
v_call: TRBV18
cdr3_nt: TGTGCCAGCTCACCGGGCGGGGTCGACAAAAACATTCAGTACTTC
cdr3_aa: CASSPGGVDKNIQYF

j_call: TRBJ1-1
d_call: -
clone_size: -
cdr3_length: 15
v_call: TRBV7-6
cdr3_nt: TGTGCCAGCAGCCCAAGAGTCAGGATCGGCACTGAAGCTTTCTTT
cdr3_aa: CASSPRVRIGTEAFF

j_call: TRBJ2-1
d_call: -
clone_size: -
cdr3_length: 13
v_call: TRBV2
cdr3_nt: TGTGCCAGCAAGAGACGGGAGAGCAATGAGCAGTTCTTC
cdr3_aa: CASKRRESNEQFF

j_call: TRBJ1-4
d_call: -
clone_size: -
cdr3_length: 15
v_call: TRBV7-2
cdr3_nt: TGTGCCAGCAGCCCCCTAGGGGCCCCTAATGAAAAACTGTTTTTT
cdr3_aa: CASSPLGAPNEKLFF

j_call: TRBJ2-1
d_call: -
clone_size: -
cdr3_length: 15
v_call: TRBV5-4
cdr3_nt: TGTGCCAGCAGAAAAAGACAGAACTCCTACAATGAGCAGTTCTTC
cdr3_aa: CASRKRQNSYNEQFF

j_call: TRBJ1-1
d_call: -
clone_size: -
cdr3_length: 15
v_call: TRBV5-6
cdr3_nt: TGTGCCAGCAGCTTGGCGGCGGGGTCGCGCACTGAAGCTTTCTTT
cdr3_aa: CASSLAAGSRTEAFF

j_call: TRBJ1-3
d_call: -
clone_size: -
cdr3_length: 14
v_call: TRBV9
cdr3_nt: TGTGCCAGCAGCGTAGACAGCTCTGGAAACACCATATATTTT
cdr3_aa: CASSVDSSGNTIYF

j_call: TRBJ1-3
d_call: -
clone_size: once
cdr3_length: 11
v_call: TRBV29-1
cdr3_nt: TGCAGCGTCCTACAGGGATACACCATATATTTT
cdr3_aa: CSVLQGYTIYF

j_call: TRBJ2-1
d_call: -
clone_size: -
cdr3_length: 16
v_call: TRBV5-5
cdr3_nt: TGTGCCAGCAGCTTGCCCTCATCCAGCTCCTACAATGAGCAGTTCTTC
cdr3_aa: CASSLPSSSSYNEQFF

j_call: TRBJ1-6
d_call: TRBD1
clone_size: -
cdr3_length: 14
v_call: TRBV7-9
cdr3_nt: TGTGCCAGCAGCGAGGGGACAGTTAATTCACCCCTCCACTTT
cdr3_aa: CASSEGTVNSPLHF

j_call: TRBJ2-5
d_call: -
clone_size: -
cdr3_length: 15
v_call: TRBV5-1
cdr3_nt: TGCGCCAGCAGCTTGGAGGCGGGGGCCCGGGAGACCCAGTACTTC
cdr3_aa: CASSLEAGARETQYF

j_call: TRBJ2-3
d_call: -
clone_size: -
cdr3_length: 12
v_call: TRBV10-3
cdr3_nt: TGTGCCATCAGTGACGTAGTAGATACGCAGTATTTT
cdr3_aa: CAISDVVDTQYF

j_call: TRBJ1-2
d_call: -
clone_size: -
cdr3_length: 16
v_call: TRBV5-1
cdr3_nt: TGCGCCAGCAGCTTGAGGGAGGCAGGGAGTTCTTATGGCTACACCTTC
cdr3_aa: CASSLREAGSSYGYTF

j_call: TRBJ2-3
d_call: TRBD1
clone_size: once
cdr3_length: 18
v_call: TRBV10-2
cdr3_nt: TGCGCCAGCAGGAAACCAGTACAGGGGGGTGTGGGCACAGATACGCAGTATTTT
cdr3_aa: CASRKPVQGGVGTDTQYF

j_call: TRBJ1-3
d_call: TRBD1
clone_size: -
cdr3_length: 17
v_call: TRBV10-2
cdr3_nt: TGCGCCAGCAGTGAGTCGATCGGGACAGCCTCTGGAAACACCATATATTTT
cdr3_aa: CASSESIGTASGNTIYF

j_call: TRBJ2-6
d_call: -
clone_size: -
cdr3_length: 14
v_call: TRBV30
cdr3_nt: TGTGCCTGGAGGCGGAGCTCTGGGGCCAACGTCCTGACTTTC
cdr3_aa: CAWRRSSGANVLTF

j_call: TRBJ1-1
d_call: TRBD1
clone_size: -
cdr3_length: 15
v_call: TRBV19
cdr3_nt: TGTGCCAGTGGAACCGGGACAGGGCTGGACACTGAAGCTTTCTTT
cdr3_aa: CASGTGTGLDTEAFF

j_call: TRBJ2-2
d_call: -
clone_size: -
cdr3_length: 17
v_call: TRBV5-1
cdr3_nt: TGCGCCAGCAGCTTGGGCCCCCCGGTCGCGAACACCGGGGAGCTGTTTTTT
cdr3_aa: CASSLGPPVANTGELFF

j_call: TRBJ2-7
d_call: -
clone_size: few
cdr3_length: 14
v_call: TRBV5-1
cdr3_nt: TGCGCCAGCAGCCCCCCAGGTCCGACCTACGAGCAGTACTTC
cdr3_aa: CASSPPGPTYEQYF

j_call: TRBJ1-2
d_call: -
clone_size: -
cdr3_length: 15
v_call: TRBV5-4
cdr3_nt: TGTGCCAGCAGCCCACGCCGGACAGCTAACTATGGCTACACCTTC
cdr3_aa: CASSPRRTANYGYTF

j_call: TRBJ1-1
d_call: TRBD1
clone_size: few
cdr3_length: 13
v_call: TRBV27
cdr3_nt: TGTGCCAGCAGTTCTCGACAGGGCACTGAAGCTTTCTTT
cdr3_aa: CASSSRQGTEAFF

j_call: TRBJ2-4
d_call: TRBD2
clone_size: -
cdr3_length: 15
v_call: TRBV5-6
cdr3_nt: TGTGCCAGCAGCTTGTGGGCGGGGGTCACGAACATTCAGTACTTC
cdr3_aa: CASSLWAGVTNIQYF

j_call: TRBJ1-6
d_call: TRBD1
clone_size: -
cdr3_length: 15
v_call: TRBV3-1/TRBV3-2
cdr3_nt: TGTGCCAGCAGCCAAGTGACAGGGAGTGATTCACCCCTCCACTTT
cdr3_aa: CASSQVTGSDSPLHF

j_call: TRBJ2-1
d_call: TRBD2
clone_size: -
cdr3_length: 12
v_call: TRBV6-5
cdr3_nt: TGTGCCACCGGGACTAGCGGGGGGGCGGAGTTCTTC
cdr3_aa: CATGTSGGAEFF

j_call: TRBJ2-4
d_call: TRBD1
clone_size: -
cdr3_length: 15
v_call: TRBV2
cdr3_nt: TGTGCCAGCAGTGATAAGGGGGCTGGCAAAAACATTCAGTACTTC
cdr3_aa: CASSDKGAGKNIQYF

j_call: TRBJ2-5
d_call: -
clone_size: -
cdr3_length: 15
v_call: TRBV27
cdr3_nt: TGTGCCAGCCGGAATTCGGGCAGGGGAGGGGAGACCCAGTACTTC
cdr3_aa: CASRNSGRGGETQYF

j_call: TRBJ2-3
d_call: -
clone_size: -
cdr3_length: 17
v_call: TRBV25-1
cdr3_nt: TGTGCCAGCAGTGATTACGGGACACCCGCGCGAGGAGATACGCAGTATTTT
cdr3_aa: CASSDYGTPARGDTQYF

j_call: TRBJ2-4
d_call: -
clone_size: -
cdr3_length: 14
v_call: TRBV20-1
cdr3_nt: TGCAGTGCTAGTAGGCCACTAGAGGGAAACATTCAGTACTTC
cdr3_aa: CSASRPLEGNIQYF

j_call: TRBJ1-6
d_call: -
clone_size: -
cdr3_length: 14
v_call: TRBV3-1/TRBV3-2
cdr3_nt: TGTGCCAGCAGGCCCGACAGACGAAATTCACCCCTCCACTTT
cdr3_aa: CASRPDRRNSPLHF

j_call: TRBJ1-2
d_call: TRBD1
clone_size: -
cdr3_length: 15
v_call: TRBV6-5
cdr3_nt: TGTGCCAGCAGAACGGGGACAGGGGGGGGCTATGGCTACACCTTC
cdr3_aa: CASRTGTGGGYGYTF

j_call: TRBJ1-2
d_call: -
clone_size: -
cdr3_length: 14
v_call: TRBV7-9
cdr3_nt: TGTGCCAGCAGCTCCCCCGAAGCGTTGTATGGCTACACCTTC
cdr3_aa: CASSSPEALYGYTF

j_call: TRBJ2-1
d_call: -
clone_size: -
cdr3_length: 14
v_call: TRBV18
cdr3_nt: TGTGCCAGCTCCTTGAGGTCCGGGGAGAATGAGCAGTTCTTC
cdr3_aa: CASSLRSGENEQFF